Shown below are 20 T cell receptor beta chains from a single sample sequenced in a study of blood T cell repertoires in COVID-19. TCRdb's table, derived via immunoSEQ multiplex PCR, lists solely in-frame clones and lacks some. The table records around 450,000 clones, about 85% of them present only once. The specimen sequenced was PBMCs or T cells enriched from blood (not recorded which). Source of these receptors: a woman between 18 and 29 years old who had recovered from COVID-19.

V gene TRBV9 combines with J gene TRBJ1-2; D is ambiguous. With 4 bases removed from V and 4 bases from J, the gap between germline ends came to 11 bases. This CDR3 contains 13 residues. Germline values: CDR1 SGDLS, CDR2 YYNGEE. CDR3 region: CASSPWASYGYTF. The CDR3, as DNA: TGTGCCAGCAGCCCGTGGGCCTCCTATGGCTACACCTTC.

CDR3 nucleotide sequence: TGTGCCAGCAGTTTAAGTGCTAGCGAAGAGACCCAGTACTTC. Residues: CASSLSASEETQYF. This rearrangement joins TRBV27 to TRBJ2-5, with D possibly TRBD2 on 6 matching bases. CDR1 is MNHEY, CDR2 SMNVEV, per germline (reference sequence). The CDR3 is made up of 14 amino acids. V lost 2 bases and J 3 bases, leaving 10 bases between the germline ends.

The chain employs TRBV20-1 and TRBJ1-1, with D perhaps matching TRBD1 (5 bases). Germline V lookup: CDR1 DFQATT, CDR2 SNEGSKA (reference sequence). This CDR3 spans 11 amino acids. The V end was cut by 5 bases, the J end by 6 bases, with 10 bases between. As DNA, the CDR3 is TGCAGTGCTCCGATACAGGCTGAAGCTTTCTTT. Protein: CSAPIQAEAFF.

The gene calls are TRBV10-3 and TRBJ1-1; 12 bases are shared with TRBD1. Per germline, CDR1 ENHRY and CDR2 SYGVKD. The CDR3 spans 16 residues. Germline trimming cut 10 bases from V and 1 base from J; bases unmatched to any gene: 10. CDR3 nucleotide sequence: TGTGCCACCAGGGCAGGGACAGGGGGCTCGAACACTGAAGCTTTCTTT. Its translation is CATRAGTGGSNTEAFF.

V gene TRBV5-1 combines with J gene TRBJ2-3, with 7 positions matching TRBD2. Unmatched junction bases numbered 4, after V lost 4 bases and J lost 5 bases. CDR1 SGHRS and CDR2 YFSETQ come from the germline V gene. CDR3 length: 13 amino acids. The CDR3 loop reads CASSPSGGDTQYF. The CDR3 DNA reads TGCGCCAGCAGCCCGTCGGGGGGAGATACGCAGTATTTT.

The rearrangement joins TRBV19 to TRBJ2-7; 7 nucleotides line up with TRBD2. CDR3 length: 14 amino acids. In germline, CDR1 is LNHDA, CDR2 SQIVND (reference sequence). V shed 5 bases, J shed 1 base, and the junction held 5 bases outside the gene matches. The CDR3 DNA reads as TGTGCCAGTAGTGGGACTATGGCTTCCTACGAGCAGTACTTC. Its protein is CASSGTMASYEQYF.

The chain recombines TRBV5-1 with TRBJ2-2; TRBD1 matches 9 bases. The CDR3 runs to 15 residues. Germline CDR1 is SGHRS and CDR2 is YFSETQ. V dropped 5 bases and J dropped 1; count of bases not matched to a gene: 3. CDR3: CASSWDRENTGELFF. The CDR3 DNA reads as TGCGCCAGCAGTTGGGACAGGGAGAACACCGGGGAGCTGTTTTTT.

V and J are TRBV6-5 and TRBJ1-2; possible D gene TRBD1, 5 bases. This CDR3 spans 14 amino acids. Looked up from germline, CDR1 is MNHEY and CDR2 is SVGAGI. The V end lost 5 bases, the J end lost 0 bases, and 10 bases lay between the germline ends. CDR3 sequence (DNA): TGTGCCAGCAGTACTCGGGACTCTAACTATGGCTACACCTTC. It encodes CASSTRDSNYGYTF.

The V call is TRBV5-1, the J call TRBJ1-4; 7 bases line up with TRBD1. CDR1 SGHRS and CDR2 YFSETQ come from the germline V gene. CDR3 length equals 16 residues. V shed 4 bases, J shed 4 bases, and the junction held 10 bases outside the gene matches. This CDR3 is CASSPTPGQNNEKLFF. Written as DNA, the CDR3 is TGCGCCAGCAGCCCGACCCCGGGACAGAATAATGAAAAACTGTTTTTT. The variable domain in full, completed from reference TRBV5-1 and TRBJ1-4, reads KAGVTQTPRYLIKTRGQQVTLSCSPISGHRSVSWYQQTPGQGLQFLFEYFSETQRNKGNFPGRFSGRQFSNSRSEMNVSTLELGDSALYLCASSPTPGQNNEKLFFGSGTQLSVL.

The rearrangement joins TRBV13 to TRBJ1-6, with D tentatively TRBD1 (6 bases). V lost 4 bases and J 8 bases, leaving 18 bases between the germline ends. CDR1 is PRHDT and CDR2 is FYEKMQ in the germline V gene (reference sequence). CDR3 size: 16 residues. CDR3 sequence: CASSSYSGTTHSPLHF. The CDR3, as DNA: TGTGCCAGCAGCTCATACTCCGGGACAACTCATTCACCCCTCCACTTT.

The CDR3 DNA reads TGTGCCAGCAGCCAAGGGCCCGGGTACAATGAGCAGTTCTTC. Its translation: CASSQGPGYNEQFF. This chain connects TRBV3-1 (or the pseudogene TRBV3-2) to TRBJ2-1; D not resolved. CDR1 and CDR2 from the germline V gene are LGHDT and YNNKEL (reference sequence). The CDR3 runs 14 residues. V was trimmed by 1 base and J by 4 bases, leaving 8 bases between them.

This chain uses TRBV5-1 with TRBJ2-7, with D tentatively TRBD1 (6 bases). The CDR3 has 16 residues. CDR1 SGHRS and CDR2 YFSETQ come from the germline V gene. V was shortened by 0 bases and J by 12 bases, with 25 bases between the two germline ends. The CDR3 is CASSLDGRGLIRGSYF. CDR3 nucleotides: TGCGCCAGCAGCTTGGACGGCCGTGGGTTGATAAGGGGGTCGTACTTC.

V and J are TRBV19 and TRBJ1-5; the D is unclear. The CDR3 has 16 residues. Trimming stripped 0 bases from V and 0 bases from J, with 9 bases between. The germline V gene has CDR1 LNHDA and CDR2 SQIVND (reference sequence). The CDR3: CASSIDATYSNQPQHF. The CDR3 region has the DNA TGTGCCAGTAGTATAGATGCCACCTATAGCAATCAGCCCCAGCATTTT.

The chain uses TRBV6-1 and TRBJ1-6; D is possibly TRBD1 (5 bases). V was pared by 1 base and J by 10 bases, with 23 bases between. Germline V lookup: CDR1 MNHNS, CDR2 SASEGT. CDR3 size: 18 residues. The CDR3 region has the DNA TGTGCCAGCAGTGAAGTTCAGGGCAGGGTGAATGGGTGGTCACCCCTCCACTTT. Protein sequence: CASSEVQGRVNGWSPLHF.

This sequence joins TRBV30 and TRBJ1-4; 7 positions agree with TRBD1. The CDR3 covers 14 residues. The V and J ends lost 0 bases and 6 bases, in that order; junction bases with no gene match: 4. Germline CDR1 reads GTSNPN; CDR2 reads SVGIG (reference sequence). CDR3 nucleotides: TGTGCCTGGAGTGTAGAAACAGGGGATGAAAAACTGTTTTTT. This sequence encodes CAWSVETGDEKLFF.

The chain employs TRBV2 and TRBJ2-5; 10 nucleotides match TRBD2. The CDR3 extends over 15 amino acids. CDR1 is SNHLY, CDR2 FYNNEI, per germline. V gave up 6 bases and J gave up 5 bases; unmatched junction bases: 9. The CDR3 nucleotides read TGTGCCAGCAGGGTTCTAGCGGGGGCTCCGGAGACCCAGTACTTC. Translated: CASRVLAGAPETQYF.

The chain carries TRBV19 and TRBJ1-2, with 7 bases identical to TRBD1. Germline lookup yields CDR1 LNHDA and CDR2 SQIVND (reference sequence). CDR3 size: 15 residues. Losses at the gene ends were 4 bases for V and 4 bases for J; bases not matched to a gene: 9. The CDR3 sequence is CASSTPKTGSYGYTF. The CDR3 DNA reads as TGTGCCAGTAGTACCCCGAAGACAGGGAGCTATGGCTACACCTTC. The full variable domain, rest sourced from reference TRBV19 and TRBJ1-2, is DGGITQSPKYLFRKEGQNVTLSCEQNLNHDAMYWYRQDPGQGLRLIYYSQIVNDFQKGDIAEGYSVSREKKESFPLTVTSAQKNPTAFYLCASSTPKTGSYGYTFGSGTRLTVV.

V usage is TRBV11-2 and J usage is TRBJ1-1, with 11 bases aligning to TRBD1. The V and J ends lost 4 bases and 3 bases, in that order; junction bases with no gene match: 4. This CDR3 is 15 amino acids long. Germline CDR1 SGHAT, CDR2 FQNNGV. Here the CDR3 DNA reads TGTGCCAGCAGCTCGCCGGGACAGGGGGACACTGAAGCTTTCTTT. Translation: CASSSPGQGDTEAFF.

The chain combines TRBV6-5 with TRBJ2-3; 9 bases are a match to TRBD1. Germline V gives CDR1 MNHEY, CDR2 SVGAGI. V lost 7 bases, J lost 6 bases, and 11 bases stayed unmatched. CDR3 size: 15 residues. Here the CDR3 DNA reads TGTGCCAGCAACCGACAGGGGGATTTCAGGGATACGCAGTATTTT. The encoded protein is CASNRQGDFRDTQYF.

V and J are TRBV2 and TRBJ2-2, with TRBD1 as a possible D gene (6 bases). There are 13 residues in the CDR3. Trimming shortened V by 6 bases and J by 7 bases, and 12 bases separated the two germline ends. CDR1 is SNHLY, CDR2 FYNNEI, per germline. CDR3 loop: CASSRRGDGELFF. Here the CDR3 DNA reads TGTGCCAGCAGCCGCAGGGGTGACGGGGAGCTGTTTTTT.